This entry is about one TCR beta chain. The data originate from a study of blood T cell repertoires in COVID-19. The assay was immunoSEQ multiplex PCR, and TCRdb's table has in-frame clones only and misses some. The table includes a few hundred thousand clones, roughly four fifths detected once. CDR1 GTSNPN and CDR2 SVGIG come from the germline V gene (reference sequence). Trimming cost V 3 bases and J 4 bases; bases outside gene matches: 14. This CDR3 spans 17 amino acids. The source is a woman aged 18-29 years with acute or convalescent COVID-19. Sample: peripheral blood. The chain combines TRBV30 with TRBJ1-4; 7 nucleotides agree with TRBD1. The CDR3: CAWSPIGLGTDNEKLFF. The CDR3 nucleotides are TGTGCCTGGAGCCCCATTGGGTTGGGGACAGATAATGAAAAACTGTTTTTT.